The rows below give T cell receptor beta chains drawn from one sample of a study of T cell repertoires in cytomegalovirus infection. In TCRdb, the reads were re-called with MiXCR into one record per CDR3 protein. The data hold approximately 320,000 distinct CDR3 sequences, with roughly 9.5% observed a single time. Sequenced: PBMCs. Receptors originate from a human donor in good health (CMV status not recorded). Some clones in this sample may be carry-over from other donors' samples. CDR3s include the opening cysteine and the closing phenylalanine or tryptophan. The D gene is left open where the match is weak. Clone size is given for some rows only: seen once, a few or many times, or a class if the clone is expanded.

CSASGRRQETQYF | TGCAGTGCTAGCGGGAGGAGACAAGAGACCCAGTACTTC | TRBJ2-5 | TRBD2 | TRBV20-1 | -
CASSFTRYNEQFF | TGTGCCAGCAGTTTCACCCGGTACAATGAGCAGTTCTTC | TRBJ2-1 | - | TRBV12-3/TRBV12-4 | many
CSARSRARFYEQYF | TGCAGTGCTAGAAGCCGGGCCCGTTTTTACGAGCAGTACTTC | TRBJ2-7 | - | TRBV20-1 | -
CASMRLAGANEQFF | TGTGCCAGCATGCGGCTAGCGGGAGCCAATGAGCAGTTCTTC | TRBJ2-1 | TRBD2 | TRBV6-2/TRBV6-3 | few
CASRLGTGDKNIQYF | TGTGCCAGCAGACTCGGGACAGGGGACAAAAACATTCAGTACTTC | TRBJ2-4 | TRBD1 | TRBV12-3/TRBV12-4 | -
CASSDWGTGRQLFF | TGTGCCAGCAGTGATTGGGGGACGGGACGACAACTGTTTTTT | TRBJ1-4 | - | TRBV2 | -
CASRSGVSYNEQFF | TGTGCCAGCAGAAGCGGGGTCTCCTACAATGAGCAGTTCTTC | TRBJ2-1 | TRBD2 | TRBV5-4 | -
CASSLALGHRSPLHF | TGTGCCAGCAGCTTAGCGCTGGGACATCGTTCACCCCTCCACTTT | TRBJ1-6 | - | TRBV7-2 | many
CASSLRLAGGSTDTQYF | TGTGCCAGCAGTTTAAGACTAGCGGGAGGGAGCACAGATACGCAGTATTTT | TRBJ2-3 | TRBD2 | TRBV12-3/TRBV12-4 | many
CASSYKQFTGTDTQYF | TGTGCCAGCAGCTACAAGCAGTTTACGGGCACAGATACGCAGTATTTT | TRBJ2-3 | - | TRBV5-4 | few
CASSAGTYQETQYF | TGTGCCAGCAGCGCCGGGACTTACCAAGAGACCCAGTACTTC | TRBJ2-5 | - | TRBV12-3/TRBV12-4 | many
CASPREGSYNEQFF | TGTGCCAGCCCCCGGGAAGGGTCCTACAATGAGCAGTTCTTC | TRBJ2-1 | - | TRBV7-2 | many
CSARDVSGGAYEQYF | TGCAGTGCTAGAGATGTAAGCGGGGGGGCTTACGAGCAGTACTTC | TRBJ2-7 | TRBD2 | TRBV20-1 | -
CASSLTPRTSGGGHEQFF | TGTGCCAGCAGCTTAACCCCCCGGACTAGCGGGGGCGGACATGAGCAGTTCTTC | TRBJ2-1 | TRBD2 | TRBV7-2 | many
CASSLAGQGQTQYF | TGTGCCAGCAGCCTGGCGGGACAGGGACAGACCCAGTACTTC | TRBJ2-5 | TRBD1 | TRBV7-2 | -
CASSSSPNTEAFF | TGTGCCAGCAGCTCATCACCGAACACTGAAGCTTTCTTT | TRBJ1-1 | - | TRBV7-3 | few
CASSLGGLPGREQYF | TGTGCCAGCAGCTTAGGGGGGTTACCGGGACGAGAGCAGTACTTC | TRBJ2-7 | - | TRBV7-2 | -
CASSLGDWTNEQFF | TGTGCCAGCAGTCTCGGGGACTGGACAAATGAGCAGTTCTTC | TRBJ2-1 | - | TRBV12-3/TRBV12-4 | few
CASSLQRRQETQYF | TGTGCCAGCTCACTTCAGCGGAGACAAGAGACCCAGTACTTC | TRBJ2-5 | - | TRBV18 | few
CASSRTGVTEAFF | TGTGCCAGCAGCCGGACAGGGGTCACTGAAGCTTTCTTT | TRBJ1-1 | TRBD1 | TRBV7-2 | many
CATSRIKGAHYGYTF | TGTGCCACCAGCCGTATCAAGGGGGCCCACTATGGCTACACCTTC | TRBJ1-2 | TRBD1 | TRBV15 | few
CASLREPAWEQYF | TGCGCGTCCCTGCGGGAACCTGCTTGGGAGCAGTACTTC | TRBJ2-7 | - | TRBV23-1 | few
CASSPVRTSGRGEQFF | TGTGCCAGCAGTCCAGTCAGGACTAGCGGGCGGGGTGAGCAGTTCTTC | TRBJ2-1 | TRBD2 | TRBV12-3/TRBV12-4 | -
CASSFGGAAQETQYF | TGTGCCAGCAGCTTCGGGGGGGCAGCCCAAGAGACCCAGTACTTC | TRBJ2-5 | TRBD2 | TRBV7-3 | -